This T cell receptor (beta chain) was sequenced for a study of post-analysis software for immune sequencing data. About the research overall: Relapsing-remitting, secondary progressive and progressive-relapsing forms of multiple sclerosis all featured among disease courses.

J was trimmed by 2 bases and V by 10 bases; bases with no gene match: 8. CDR3 size: 14 residues. This clonotype was recorded a few times. Its antigen is still unknown. Sequencing libraries made from TCR beta cDNA carried unique molecular identifiers. Approximately 550,000 cDNA molecules came from roughly 0.93 to 9.6 million T cells. TCRdb used MiXCR to reprocess the PCR reads, holding one entry per CDR3 protein. The sample has fewer than 850,000 distinct CDR3 sequences, 25% to 30% seen once. Points from the study as a whole: Strong co-clustering by F measure was evident for samples that had been prepared in the same batch. TRBV5-6, TRBV5-1 and TRBV20-1 belonged to a set of roughly five TRBV segments that were more frequent in patients than controls. In multiple sclerosis, normalized Chao1 diversity was significantly below that of controls.

This sequence was found in a girl between 10 and 17 years old with multiple sclerosis. The rearrangement joins TRBV12-3 or TRBV12-4 to TRBJ1-2; 9 nucleotides align to TRBD1. Sequenced sample: blood. The CDR3 nucleotides are TGTGCCACCCATAGTGGACAGGGGAACTATGGCTACACCTTC. This gives the protein CATHSGQGNYGYTF.